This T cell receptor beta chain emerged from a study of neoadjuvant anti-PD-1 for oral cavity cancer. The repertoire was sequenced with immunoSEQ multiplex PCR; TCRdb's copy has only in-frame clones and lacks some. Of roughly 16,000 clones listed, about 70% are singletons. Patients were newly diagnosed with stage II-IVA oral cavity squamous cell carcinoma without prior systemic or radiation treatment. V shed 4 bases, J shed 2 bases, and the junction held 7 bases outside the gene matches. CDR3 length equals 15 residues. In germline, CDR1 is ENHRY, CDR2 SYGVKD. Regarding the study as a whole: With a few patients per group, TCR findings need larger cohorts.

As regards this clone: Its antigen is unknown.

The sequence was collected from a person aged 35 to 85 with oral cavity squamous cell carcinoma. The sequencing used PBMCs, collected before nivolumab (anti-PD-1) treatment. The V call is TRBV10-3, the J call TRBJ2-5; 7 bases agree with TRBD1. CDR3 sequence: CAISVRGGEQETQYF. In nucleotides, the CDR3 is TGTGCCATCAGTGTGAGAGGGGGCGAGCAAGAGACCCAGTACTTC.